This TCR beta chain emerged from a study of identical twins' blood T cells. Whole-study results and caveats: Out-of-frame TCRbeta clonotypes reportedly had markedly more similar V usage in twins than unrelated donors.

As to this clonotype: What it binds is unknown.

TCRdb itself ran the 5' RACE reads through MiXCR, one entry per CDR3 protein. Among 350,000 to 400,000 distinct CDR3 sequences listed, roughly 28% were seen once. V dropped 1 base and J dropped 6 bases, with 11 bases sitting between them. Germline values: CDR1 DFQATT, CDR2 SNEGSKA (reference sequence). The CDR3 consists of 13 residues. This chain uses TRBV20-1 with TRBJ2-3, with D unresolved. The TCR originated in a woman aged 18-50 years in good health. Sequencing used PBMCs. In DNA, the CDR3 is TGCAGTGCTAGAGTGCGGCGTGGCGATACGCAGTATTTT. Residues: CSARVRRGDTQYF.